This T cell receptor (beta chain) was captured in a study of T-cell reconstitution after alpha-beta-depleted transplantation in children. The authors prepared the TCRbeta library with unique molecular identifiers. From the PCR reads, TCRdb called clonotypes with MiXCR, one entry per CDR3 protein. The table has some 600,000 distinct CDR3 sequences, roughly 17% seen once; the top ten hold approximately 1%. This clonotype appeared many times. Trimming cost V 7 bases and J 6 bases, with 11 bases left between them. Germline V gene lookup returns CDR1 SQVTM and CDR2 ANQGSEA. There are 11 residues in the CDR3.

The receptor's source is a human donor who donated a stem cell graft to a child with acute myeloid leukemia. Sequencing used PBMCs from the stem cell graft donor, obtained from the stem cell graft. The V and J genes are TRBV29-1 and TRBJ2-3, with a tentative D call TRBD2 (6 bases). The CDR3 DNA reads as TGCAGCGGACTAGGGGCCGATACGCAGTATTTT. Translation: CSGLGADTQYF.